This T cell receptor (beta chain) stems from a study of cytotoxic CD8 clonotypes in ibrutinib-treated CLL. General study findings and limits: Pretreatment clonality was elevated relative to age-matched healthy donors and paralleled circulating CD8+ T-cell counts. There were few public clonotypes, and on treatment they contracted or stayed stable.

Trimming cost V 4 bases and J 7 bases; bases outside gene matches: 5. The CDR3 sequence is 13 residues long. Per the germline V gene, CDR1 is SGHRS and CDR2 is YFSETQ. As concerns this clone: What it binds is unknown.

For TCR beta libraries, roughly 2.2 micrograms of genomic DNA were obtained from cryopreserved PBMCs. Target depth was 1 in 200,000 to 1 in 1 million T cells, about 10x per clonotype. This table comes from immunoSEQ multiplex PCR, and its TCRdb copy is limited to in-frame clones, with some not included. Of some 130,000 clones in the sample, more than 75% were seen once. This specimen consisted of PBMCs, obtained after 24 months of ibrutinib treatment. The rearrangement joins TRBV5-1 to TRBJ1-1; 9 bases map to TRBD1. The TCR was taken from a human donor with chronic lymphocytic leukemia. CDR3 DNA: TGCGCCAGCAGCGAACAGGGGGCGGGTGAAGCTTTCTTT. It translates to CASSEQGAGEAFF.